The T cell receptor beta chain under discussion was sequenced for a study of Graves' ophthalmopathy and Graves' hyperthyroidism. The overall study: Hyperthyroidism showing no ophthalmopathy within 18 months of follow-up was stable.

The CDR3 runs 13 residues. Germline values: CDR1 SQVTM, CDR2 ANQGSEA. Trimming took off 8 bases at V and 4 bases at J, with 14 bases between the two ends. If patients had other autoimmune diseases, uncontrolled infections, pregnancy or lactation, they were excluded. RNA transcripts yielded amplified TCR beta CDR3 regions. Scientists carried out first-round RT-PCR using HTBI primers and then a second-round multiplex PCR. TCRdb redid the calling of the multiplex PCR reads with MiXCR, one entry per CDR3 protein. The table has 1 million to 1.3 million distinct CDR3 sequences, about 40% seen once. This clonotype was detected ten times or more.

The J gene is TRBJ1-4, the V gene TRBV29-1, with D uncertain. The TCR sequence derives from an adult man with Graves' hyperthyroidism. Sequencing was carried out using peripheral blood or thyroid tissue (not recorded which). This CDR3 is CSTSTRSNEKLFF. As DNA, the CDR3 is TGCAGCACATCGACAAGGAGTAATGAAAAACTGTTTTTT.